This TCR beta chain was documented in a study of blood T cell repertoires in COVID-19. The germline V gene encodes CDR1 LGHNA and CDR2 YSLEER. The ends were cut back, 4 bases at V and 7 bases at J, with 11 bases in the middle. The CDR3 is 13 amino acids. The protocol was immunoSEQ multiplex PCR, while the TCRdb copy is restricted to in-frame clones and leaves out a portion. The repertoire holds roughly 260,000 clones, with about 89% as singletons. This clonotype was obtained from a woman between 18 and 29 years old who had recovered from COVID-19. The sequenced sample consisted of PBMCs or T cells enriched from blood (not recorded which). The chain has TRBV4-3 and TRBJ2-1, with a possible D match to TRBD2 (6 bases). CDR3 nucleotides: TGCGCCAGCAGCCCAGAGGGAGGAAATGAGCAGTTCTTC. Amino acid sequence: CASSPEGGNEQFF.